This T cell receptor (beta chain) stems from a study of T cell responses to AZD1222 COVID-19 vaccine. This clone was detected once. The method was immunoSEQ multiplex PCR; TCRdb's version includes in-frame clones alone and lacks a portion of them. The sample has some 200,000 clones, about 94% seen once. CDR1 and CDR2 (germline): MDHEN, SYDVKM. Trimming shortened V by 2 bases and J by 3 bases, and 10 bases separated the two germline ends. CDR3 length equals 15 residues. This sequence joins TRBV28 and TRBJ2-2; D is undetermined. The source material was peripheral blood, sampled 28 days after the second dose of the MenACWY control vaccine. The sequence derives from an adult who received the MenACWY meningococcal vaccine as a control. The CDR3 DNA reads TGTGCCAGCAGTTTAGATCGCATGGACACCGGGGAGCTGTTTTTT. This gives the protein CASSLDRMDTGELFF.